The rows below give T cell receptor beta chains drawn from one sample of a study of vaccination and CD4 T cells after COVID-19. These receptors' antigens are unknown. TCRdb used MiXCR to reprocess the PCR reads, holding one entry per CDR3 protein. The data hold some 10,000 distinct CDR3 sequences, with around 73% observed a single time. The source material was CD4+ T cells from blood, cultured in vitro. These receptors were obtained from a human donor who had recovered from COVID-19. The CDR3 runs from the conserved cysteine through the conserved F or W. D genes are given only for firm matches. Clone size is stated in some rows and not others, as once, few, many or a class when expanded.

>TRBV4-3|.|TRBJ2-3|.
CASSQEVLSLARTDTQYF
TGCGCCAGCAGCCAAGAGGTCCTATCGCTAGCCCGCACAGATACGCAGTATTTT
>TRBV7-2|.|TRBJ2-3|.
CASSLGIEADTQYF
TGTGCCAGCAGCTTAGGAATAGAGGCAGATACGCAGTATTTT
>TRBV30|.|TRBJ1-6|.
CAWGGPQGSPLHF
TGTGCCTGGGGGGGGCCCCAGGGATCACCCCTCCACTTT
>TRBV19|.|TRBJ2-7|TRBD1
CATADRVGLQQYF
TGTGCCACAGCAGACAGGGTGGGGCTACAGCAGTACTTC
>TRBV6-1|.|TRBJ1-2|.
CASSTREGYGYTF
TGTGCCAGCAGCACCAGGGAAGGCTATGGCTACACCTTC
>TRBV21-1|few|TRBJ1-2|.
CASSKDSRNSGYTF
TGTGCCAGCAGCAAGGATTCTCGAAATTCGGGCTACACCTTC
>TRBV27|.|TRBJ1-2|.
CASSAYGPQANYGYTF
TGTGCCAGCAGCGCCTACGGACCGCAAGCTAACTATGGCTACACCTTC
>TRBV6-2/TRBV6-3|.|TRBJ1-6|.
CASRRRHEAGKRGPPALHF
TGTGCCAGCAGACGCCGACACGAGGCGGGTAAAAGGGGACCACCCGCCCTCCACTTT
>TRBV19|.|TRBJ1-1|.
CASSITGGRTEAFF
TGTGCCAGTAGTATAACTGGGGGGAGAACTGAAGCTTTCTTT
>TRBV20-1|.|TRBJ1-4|TRBD1
CSARPYRGGEKLFF
TGCAGTGCTCGTCCTTACAGGGGAGGTGAAAAACTGTTTTTT
>TRBV7-2|.|TRBJ1-5|.
CASTLDRSSNQPQHF
TGTGCCAGCACCCTAGACAGGTCTAGCAATCAGCCCCAGCATTTT
>TRBV9|.|TRBJ1-3|TRBD1
CASSEGTVGENTIYF
TGTGCCAGCAGCGAGGGGACAGTGGGCGAAAACACCATATATTTT
>TRBV10-1|.|TRBJ1-1|TRBD1
CASRPDRATEAFF
TGCGCCAGCAGACCCGACAGGGCCACTGAAGCTTTCTTT
>TRBV5-1|.|TRBJ2-5|TRBD1
CASSLGTGGETQYF
TGCGCCAGCAGCTTGGGGACAGGGGGAGAGACCCAGTACTTC
>TRBV10-1|.|TRBJ2-7|.
CASSPRAEDYEQYF
TGCGCCAGCAGTCCCCGAGCAGAAGACTACGAGCAGTACTTC
>TRBV6-1|.|TRBJ2-7|.
CASSESSGLWAEQYF
TGTGCCAGCAGTGAATCTTCGGGGTTGTGGGCCGAGCAGTACTTC
>TRBV20-1|few|TRBJ1-5|.
CSARQDPNQPQHF
TGCAGTGCTCGACAAGATCCTAATCAGCCCCAGCATTTT
>TRBV9|.|TRBJ2-5|TRBD1
CASSGQGRETQYF
TGTGCCAGCAGCGGACAGGGGCGGGAGACCCAGTACTTC
>TRBV24-1|few|TRBJ2-3|.
CASSGSTDTQYF
TGTGCCAGCTCGGGGAGCACAGATACGCAGTATTTT
>TRBV6-2/TRBV6-3|few|TRBJ2-5|TRBD1
CASSYSPGQGIKTQYF
TGTGCCAGCAGTTACTCTCCGGGACAGGGAATTAAGACCCAGTACTTC
>TRBV27|.|TRBJ1-6|.
CASSSVGRVNSPLHF
TGTGCCAGCAGTTCGGTTGGCAGGGTGAATTCACCCCTCCACTTT
>TRBV20-1|.|TRBJ1-2|.
CSARRGISNHGYTF
TGCAGTGCTAGAAGAGGCATTTCTAACCATGGCTACACCTTC
>TRBV19|.|TRBJ2-2|TRBD1
CASTGTGGGELFF
TGTGCCAGTACTGGGACAGGGGGCGGGGAGCTGTTTTTT